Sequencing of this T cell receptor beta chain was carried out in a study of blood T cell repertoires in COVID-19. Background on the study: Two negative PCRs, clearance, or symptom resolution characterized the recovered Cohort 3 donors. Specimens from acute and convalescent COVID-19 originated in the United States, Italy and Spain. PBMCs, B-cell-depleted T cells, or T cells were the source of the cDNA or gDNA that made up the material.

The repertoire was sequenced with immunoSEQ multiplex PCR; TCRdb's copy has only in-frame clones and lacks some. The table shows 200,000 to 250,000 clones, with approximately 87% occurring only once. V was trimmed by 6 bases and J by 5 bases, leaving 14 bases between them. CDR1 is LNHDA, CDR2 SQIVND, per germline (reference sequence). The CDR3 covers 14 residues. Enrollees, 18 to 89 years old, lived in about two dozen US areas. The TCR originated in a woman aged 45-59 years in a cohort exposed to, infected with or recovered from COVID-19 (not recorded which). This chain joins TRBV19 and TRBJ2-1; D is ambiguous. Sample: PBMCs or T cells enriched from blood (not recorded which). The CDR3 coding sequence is TGTGCCAGTAGCCTAGGTTTGCTGGACAATGAGCAGTTCTTC. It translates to CASSLGLLDNEQFF.